This T cell receptor beta chain was found in a study of beta chain features in type 1 diabetes. Notes on the study in general: When cDNA is sequenced, cells with high TCR expression could be over-represented. TCRB rearrangement may or may not be influenced by HLA type; here this remained unresolved.

Sorting with CD45RO/CCR7/CD25/CD127/CD95/CD27 yielded naive, central memory, regulatory and stem-like memory CD4+ cells. V lost 5 bases, J lost 1 base, and 10 bases lay in between. The length of the CDR3 is 14 residues. CDR1 is MNHEY, CDR2 SMNVEV, per germline (reference sequence). Sequenced material consisted of expressed TCRB transcripts (all of the isolated RNA was reverse transcribed). The study sequenced naive, central memory and regulatory T cell samples to an average of roughly 4 million reads. Generated by immunoSEQ multiplex PCR, the TCRdb table keeps only in-frame clones and is missing some. The data show hundreds of thousands of clones, more than 9.5% seen once. Concerning this clone itself: Its antigen is unidentified.

This receptor was obtained from a woman younger than 35 in good health. The sample consisted of naive CD4+ T cells from blood. The chain is built from TRBV27 and TRBJ2-3; no reliable D call. The CDR3 coding sequence is TGTGCCAGCAGTCTGGTTTTGGGCACAGATACGCAGTATTTT. As protein: CASSLVLGTDTQYF.